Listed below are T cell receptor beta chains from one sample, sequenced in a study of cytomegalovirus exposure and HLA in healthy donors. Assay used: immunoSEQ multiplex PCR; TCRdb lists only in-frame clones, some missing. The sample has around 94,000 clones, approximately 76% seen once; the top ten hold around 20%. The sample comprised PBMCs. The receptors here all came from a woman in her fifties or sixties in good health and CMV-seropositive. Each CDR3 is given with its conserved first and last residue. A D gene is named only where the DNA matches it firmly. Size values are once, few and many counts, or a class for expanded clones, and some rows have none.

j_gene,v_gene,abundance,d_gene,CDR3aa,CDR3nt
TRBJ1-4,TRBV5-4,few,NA,CASSLQQPNEKLFF,TGTGCCAGCAGCTTGCAACAGCCTAATGAAAAACTGTTTTTT
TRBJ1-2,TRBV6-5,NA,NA,CASAGGAHYGYTF,TGTGCCAGCGCGGGGGGGGCGCACTATGGCTACACCTTC
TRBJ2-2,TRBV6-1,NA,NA,CASNPGINTGELFF,TGTGCCAGCAATCCGGGGATAAATACCGGGGAGCTGTTTTTT
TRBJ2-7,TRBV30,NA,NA,CAWSGFLGDKRYEQYF,TGTGCCTGGAGTGGGTTTCTGGGGGACAAGAGGTACGAGCAGTACTTC
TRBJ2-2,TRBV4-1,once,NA,CASSQVGLYTGELFF,TGCGCCAGCAGCCAAGTTGGGCTATACACCGGGGAGCTGTTTTTT
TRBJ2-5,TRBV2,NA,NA,CATSLAGHVTQYF,TGTGCCACCTCCCTGGCTGGCCATGTTACCCAGTACTTC
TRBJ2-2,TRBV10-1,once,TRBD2,CASSERAGGPSNTGELFF,TGCGCCAGCAGTGAGCGAGCGGGAGGGCCTAGTAACACCGGGGAGCTGTTTTTT
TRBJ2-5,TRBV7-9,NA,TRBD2,CASSPGLAETQYF,TGTGCCAGCAGCCCGGGACTAGCCGAGACCCAGTACTTC
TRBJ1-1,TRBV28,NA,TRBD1,CASSLYNRGTEAFF,TGTGCCAGCAGTTTATACAACAGGGGGACTGAAGCTTTCTTT
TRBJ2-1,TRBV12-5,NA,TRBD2,CASGLARGDEQFF,TGTGCTAGTGGTTTGGCCCGGGGGGATGAGCAGTTCTTC
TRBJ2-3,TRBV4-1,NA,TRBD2,CASTERGGGGRDTQYF,TGCGCCAGCACCGAACGGGGTGGGGGGGGTCGAGATACGCAGTATTTT
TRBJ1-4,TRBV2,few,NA,CARRTDSANEKLFF,TGTGCCAGACGGACAGACTCGGCTAATGAAAAACTGTTTTTT
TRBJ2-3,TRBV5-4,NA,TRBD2,CASSWGGVAGGRTDTQYF,TGTGCCAGCAGCTGGGGAGGGGTAGCGGGAGGTCGGACAGATACGCAGTATTTT
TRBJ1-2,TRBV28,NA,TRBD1,CASTGQGRYGYTF,TGTGCCAGTACGGGACAGGGGCGCTATGGCTACACCTTC
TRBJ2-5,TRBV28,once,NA,CASSFSGYQETQYF,TGTGCCAGCAGTTTTTCGGGGTACCAAGAGACCCAGTACTTC
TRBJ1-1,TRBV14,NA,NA,CASSQDRGLVNTEAFF,TGTGCCAGCAGCCAAGATCGGGGGTTGGTGAACACTGAAGCTTTCTTT
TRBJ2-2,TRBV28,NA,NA,CASSLLGAGTGELFF,TGTGCCAGCAGTTTATTAGGGGCAGGGACCGGGGAGCTGTTTTTT
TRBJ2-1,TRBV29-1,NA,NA,CSVMTSYNEQFF,TGCAGCGTGATGACTAGCTACAATGAGCAGTTCTTC
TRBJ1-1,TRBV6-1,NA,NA,CASRARVNTEAFF,TGTGCCAGCAGGGCCAGGGTGAACACTGAAGCTTTCTTT
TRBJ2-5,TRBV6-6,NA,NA,CASSYQGMETQYF,TGTGCCAGCAGTTACCAGGGTATGGAGACCCAGTACTTC
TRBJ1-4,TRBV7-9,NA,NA,CASVDRGEKLFF,TGTGCCAGCGTGGATCGGGGTGAAAAACTGTTTTTT
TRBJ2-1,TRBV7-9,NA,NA,CASSSVDYNEQFF,TGTGCCAGCAGCTCCGTAGACTACAATGAGCAGTTCTTC
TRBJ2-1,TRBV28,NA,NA,CASRSTSPRSYNEQFF,TGTGCCAGCAGATCTACTAGCCCCAGGTCCTACAATGAGCAGTTCTTC
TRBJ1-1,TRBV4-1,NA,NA,CASSQVQALEAFF,TGCGCCAGCAGCCAAGTTCAGGCTCTTGAAGCTTTCTTT
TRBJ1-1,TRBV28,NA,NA,CASTSGGAEAFF,TGTGCCAGCACCTCGGGGGGAGCTGAAGCTTTCTTT
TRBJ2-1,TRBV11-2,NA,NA,CASSAWRDQRNEQFF,TGTGCCAGCAGCGCTTGGCGGGACCAAAGGAATGAGCAGTTCTTC
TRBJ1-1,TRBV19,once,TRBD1,CASRPTGGNTEAFF,TGTGCCAGTAGGCCAACAGGGGGGAACACTGAAGCTTTCTTT
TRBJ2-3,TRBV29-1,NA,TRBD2,CSANSGADTDTQYF,TGCAGCGCTAATAGCGGGGCCGACACAGATACGCAGTATTTT
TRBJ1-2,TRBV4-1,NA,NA,CASSQDTARGYTF,TGCGCCAGCAGCCAAGATACCGCTCGGGGCTACACCTTC
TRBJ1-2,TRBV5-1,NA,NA,CASRGANYGYTF,TGCGCCAGCAGAGGGGCTAACTATGGCTACACCTTC
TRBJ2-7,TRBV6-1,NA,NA,CASRPRGQTYEQYF,TGTGCCAGCCGCCCTAGGGGCCAAACCTACGAGCAGTACTTC
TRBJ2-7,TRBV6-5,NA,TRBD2,CASSYSPSGIDEQYF,TGTGCCAGCAGTTACTCGCCCAGCGGGATCGACGAGCAGTACTTC
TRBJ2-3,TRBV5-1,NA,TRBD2,CASSLSGGSTDTQYF,TGCGCCAGCAGCTTGAGCGGGGGAAGCACAGATACGCAGTATTTT
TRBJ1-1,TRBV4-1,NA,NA,CASSQEQGMNTEAFF,TGCGCCAGCAGCCAAGAACAGGGCATGAACACTGAAGCTTTCTTT
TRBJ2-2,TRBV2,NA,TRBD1,CASSVGQITGELFF,TGTGCCAGCAGTGTGGGACAGATCACCGGGGAGCTGTTTTTT
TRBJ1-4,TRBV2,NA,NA,CASSVFEKLFF,TGTGCCAGCAGTGTCTTCGAAAAACTGTTTTTT
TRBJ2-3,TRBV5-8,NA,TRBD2,CASSLLGLAGSTDTQYF,TGTGCCAGCAGCTTGTTGGGACTAGCGGGATCCACAGATACGCAGTATTTT
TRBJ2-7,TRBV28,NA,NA,CASRGRGSSYEQYF,TGTGCCAGCAGGGGGAGGGGGAGTTCCTACGAGCAGTACTTC
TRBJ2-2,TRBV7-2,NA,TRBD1,CPSRGQRAGELFF,TGTCCCAGCAGGGGACAGAGGGCCGGGGAGCTGTTTTTT